This record looks at one T cell receptor (beta chain) sequence and its context. Its matching antigen is unknown. These data originate in a study of T cells in localized non-small cell lung cancer. General study points: The greatest T cell clonality was found in uninvolved adjacent lung (higher than in tumor).

The method was immunoSEQ multiplex PCR; TCRdb's version includes in-frame clones alone and lacks a portion of them. Among several hundred clones listed, around 20% were seen once. The sequenced sample was lung tumor tissue, obtained before any cancer treatment. This sequence originates from a female donor over 55 with stage I squamous cell lung carcinoma.

The CDR3 spells CATSRALQGVLQPQHF. CDR3 nucleotide sequence: TGTGCCACCAGCAGGGCGCTACAGGGTGTGCTTCAGCCCCAGCATTTT. The genes are TRBV15 and TRBJ1-5; tentative D call: TRBD1 (6 bases). The V gene's germline CDR1 is LNHNV and CDR2 YYDKDF (reference sequence). V was pared by 3 bases and J by 6 bases, with 18 bases between. The CDR3 loop spans 16 amino acids.